One and the same sample provided the 22 T cell receptor beta chains below, sequenced in a study of shared clonotypes between healthy human individuals (TCRdb year 2020). The method behind the library was the immunoSEQ multiplex PCR assay. TCRdb retrieved this table from immuneACCESS and kept in-frame rearrangements only. Not all clones are present; in checked studies, unresolved V genes account for under half, and no reason is known for the remainder. This sample comprises about 560,000 clones, around three quarters of them detected only once. The ten biggest clones cover about 12% of the sample. Sequenced input: PBMCs. The receptors come from a woman aged 40 to 49 in good health. Some clones in this sample may be carry-over from other donors' samples.

The chain employs TRBV11-2 and TRBJ2-1; 7 bases map to TRBD2. Unmatched junction bases numbered 10, after V lost 3 bases and J lost 8 bases. The CDR3 runs 15 residues. CDR1 is SGHAT and CDR2 is FQNNGV in the germline V gene. CDR3 DNA sequence: TGTGCCAGCAGCTTTTCCCGAGCGGGAAACGATGAGCAGTTCTTC. It yields the protein CASSFSRAGNDEQFF.

The chain couples TRBV7-2 to TRBJ2-6, with D perhaps TRBD1 or TRBD2 (7 bases each). The germline V and J ends were trimmed by 5 bases and 2 bases, with 13 bases remaining between them. This CDR3 has 16 residues. Looked up from germline, CDR1 is SGHTA and CDR2 is FQGNSA. The CDR3 here is CASSPGGATGANVLTF. DNA for the CDR3: TGTGCCAGCAGCCCAGGGGGGGCTACTGGGGCCAACGTCCTGACTTTC.

This rearrangement joins TRBV5-6 to TRBJ2-7, with D tentatively TRBD1 (6 bases). Trimming cost V 4 bases and J 8 bases, with 13 bases left between them. CDR3 length equals 12 residues. The germline gives CDR1 SGHDT, CDR2 YYEEEE. The CDR3 loop reads CASSNQGWKQYF. CDR3 sequence (DNA): TGTGCCAGCAGCAACCAGGGGTGGAAGCAGTACTTC.

The chain links TRBV2 to TRBJ1-5; D call uncertain. Trimming took 5 bases from V and 1 from J, leaving 9 bases between them. The CDR3 has 14 residues. The germline gives CDR1 SNHLY, CDR2 FYNNEI. CDR3 DNA: TGTGCCAGCAGTCAAGATCCAAGCAATCAGCCCCAGCATTTT. Its translation is CASSQDPSNQPQHF.

As for this clone: Possible read error: a much larger clone is one base away. This chain uses TRBV7-7 with TRBJ2-7; the D gene is possibly TRBD2 (5 bases). Germline lookup yields CDR1 SSHAT and CDR2 FNYEAQ (reference sequence). The CDR3 runs to 14 residues. V was cut by 2 bases and J by 3 bases, with 11 bases left in between. The CDR3 DNA sequence: TGTGCCAGCAGCTTAACTAGGAACTACTACGAGCAGTACTTC. Translated, it gives CASSLTRNYYEQYF.

The rearrangement uses TRBV10-3 and TRBJ1-2; D is unclear. Germline loops: CDR1 ENHRY, CDR2 SYGVKD. The germline V and J ends were trimmed by 3 bases and 2 bases, with 7 bases remaining between them. This CDR3 has 13 amino acids. DNA of the CDR3: TGTGCCATCAGTGACAATGAGAACTATGGCTACACCTTC. It codes for CAISDNENYGYTF.

As to this clone: Additional DNA sequences in this sample encode the identical CDR3. V usage is TRBV5-6 and J usage is TRBJ1-4; D unresolved. Trimming took 5 bases from V and 6 from J, leaving 17 bases between them. CDR1 and CDR2 from the germline V gene are SGHDT and YYEEEE. The CDR3 totals 15 residues. The chain's CDR3 is CASSSRAVGDEKLFF. Written as DNA, the CDR3 is TGTGCCAGCAGTTCCCGGGCCGTGGGCGATGAAAAACTGTTTTTT.

The chain joins TRBV5-6 to TRBJ2-7; D gene unclear. The CDR3 consists of 12 residues. The V end lost 2 bases, the J end lost 3 bases, and 6 bases lay between the germline ends. Germline assignment: CDR1 SGHDT and CDR2 YYEEEE. The CDR3 reads CASSFNLYEQYF. The CDR3, as DNA: TGTGCCAGCAGCTTCAACCTCTACGAGCAGTACTTC.

The V and J genes are TRBV15 and TRBJ2-2, with D maybe TRBD2 (6 bases). The CDR3 covers 13 residues. Germline V lookup: CDR1 LNHNV, CDR2 YYDKDF (reference sequence). V gave up 5 bases and J gave up 6 bases, with 10 bases separating them. The CDR3 protein is CATSREYAGELFF. The DNA for the CDR3 is TGTGCCACCAGCCGGGAGTATGCCGGGGAGCTGTTTTTT.

The chain links TRBV18 to TRBJ1-1; D uncertain. This CDR3 contains 15 residues. Germline-derived CDR1 and CDR2 are KGHSH and LQKENI. Between the trimmed V and J ends, which lost 0 bases and 1 base, there was a span of 9 bases. CDR3 sequence: CASSPPSQPNTEAFF. The CDR3 DNA sequence: TGTGCCAGCTCACCACCGAGTCAGCCGAACACTGAAGCTTTCTTT.

The genes are TRBV28 and TRBJ2-2, with D maybe TRBD2 (6 bases). CDR1 and CDR2 from the germline V gene are MDHEN and SYDVKM. The CDR3 spans 16 residues. Between the trimmed V and J ends, which lost 7 bases and 6 bases, there was a span of 21 bases. This chain's CDR3 is CASIRGGMSIAGELFF. The CDR3 DNA is TGTGCCAGCATCCGGGGCGGGATGTCCATTGCCGGGGAGCTGTTTTTT. The variable domain in full, completed from reference TRBV28 and TRBJ2-2, reads DVKVTQSSRYLVKRTGEKVFLECVQDMDHENMFWYRQDPGLGLRLIYFSYDVKMKEKGDIPEGYSVSREKKERFSLILESASTNQTSMYLCASIRGGMSIAGELFFGEGSRLTVL.

To note about this clone: A read error may be the cause here, since a much bigger clone is one base away. V is TRBV7-7 and J is TRBJ2-7; D assignment may be TRBD1 or TRBD2 (6 bases each). This CDR3 is 16 amino acids long. V was pared by 5 bases and J by 2 bases, with 19 bases between. Germline V gene lookup returns CDR1 SSHAT and CDR2 FNYEAQ (reference sequence). The chain's CDR3 is CASSPGLPGVAYEQYF. CDR3 nucleotide sequence: TGTGCCAGCAGCCCGGGACTCCCAGGGGTCGCCTACGAGCAGTACTTC.

The V call is TRBV9, the J call TRBJ2-5; tentative D call: TRBD2 (5 bases). The germline V and J ends were trimmed by 0 bases and 4 bases, with 10 bases remaining between them. Germline lookup yields CDR1 SGDLS and CDR2 YYNGEE. CDR3 length: 14 residues. Here the CDR3 reads CASSVAEGRETQYF. The CDR3 bases are TGTGCCAGCAGCGTAGCAGAGGGTCGAGAGACCCAGTACTTC.

This clone was detected a few times. This sample also contains other DNA sequences that code for the same CDR3. The rearrangement joins TRBV4-3 to TRBJ2-3; D is unclear. This CDR3 contains 15 residues. Trimming left V 0 bases short and J 1 base short, with 8 bases between. CDR1 is LGHNA, CDR2 YSLEER, per germline. The CDR3, as DNA: TGCGCCAGCAGCCAAGATGGTTGGGGCACAGATACGCAGTATTTT. Protein sequence: CASSQDGWGTDTQYF.

A remark on this clone: Additional DNA sequences in this sample encode the identical CDR3. The chain carries TRBV28 and TRBJ1-2, with unresolved D. The V gene lost 2 bases and the J gene lost 5 bases, with 6 bases spanning the gap. The germline V gene encodes CDR1 MDHEN and CDR2 SYDVKM. This CDR3 is 12 amino acids long. CDR3 DNA: TGTGCCAGCAGTTTACGGGATTATGGCTACACCTTC. Translation gives CASSLRDYGYTF.

The chain combines TRBV27 with TRBJ1-2; D is unclear. The CDR3 length is 14 residues. Germline CDR1 is MNHEY and CDR2 is SMNVEV (reference sequence). Trimming shortened V by 5 bases and J by 8 bases, and 18 bases separated the two germline ends. The CDR3 sequence: CASSPALLSAGYTF. CDR3 in DNA: TGTGCCAGCAGTCCCGCTCTGTTATCGGCGGGCTACACCTTC.

This chain uses TRBV28 with TRBJ1-1, with TRBD1 matching 11 bases. The junction had 8 bases not matched to a gene; V was cut back by 5 bases and J by 3 bases. The length of the CDR3 is 16 residues. CDR1 MDHEN and CDR2 SYDVKM come from the germline V gene. CDR3 loop: CASSIGQGAWYTEAFF. CDR3 bases: TGTGCCAGCAGTATCGGACAGGGGGCTTGGTACACTGAAGCTTTCTTT.

The chain uses TRBV6-1 and TRBJ2-3; TRBD2 aligns across 7 bases. The germline gives CDR1 MNHNS, CDR2 SASEGT. The CDR3 runs to 15 residues. J was trimmed by 2 bases and V by 3 bases; bases with no gene match: 5. CDR3 protein: CASSEGGSPTDTQYF. CDR3 DNA sequence: TGTGCCAGCAGTGAGGGCGGGAGCCCCACAGATACGCAGTATTTT.

The gene calls are TRBV7-2 and TRBJ1-2; D uncertain. The CDR3 spans 12 residues. V shed 5 bases and J shed 2 bases, with 6 bases lying between them. Germline-derived CDR1 and CDR2 are SGHTA and FQGNSA. The CDR3 loop is CASSLDNYGYTF. The CDR3 DNA reads as TGTGCCAGCAGCCTCGACAACTATGGCTACACCTTC.

In DNA, the CDR3 is TGTGCCAGCTCACAAGGACAGGACCCCTATGGCTACACCTTC. It is translated as CASSQGQDPYGYTF. This chain joins TRBV18 and TRBJ1-2, with 7 bases that match TRBD1. The J segment lost 4 bases and the V segment lost 4 bases, leaving 6 bases of the junction unmatched. This CDR3 spans 14 amino acids. CDR1 is KGHSH, CDR2 LQKENI, per germline. Full variable domain (missing parts from reference TRBV18 and TRBJ1-2): NAGVMQNPRHLVRRRGQEARLRCSPMKGHSHVYWYRQLPEEGLKFMVYLQKENIIDESGMPKERFSAEFPKEGPSILRIQQVVRGDSAAYFCASSQGQDPYGYTFGSGTRLTVV.

The rearrangement joins TRBV10-3 to TRBJ1-3; D is uncertain. This CDR3 is built from 18 residues. The ends were cut back, 10 bases at V and 4 bases at J, with 29 bases in the middle. Germline V gene sequence: CDR1 ENHRY, CDR2 SYGVKD. As DNA, the CDR3 is TGTGCCAGATGCGGAAACATGCTCGGAGGGTTGGGGGGAAACACCATATATTTT. Its protein product is CARCGNMLGGLGGNTIYF.

This clone was picked up a small number of times. The gene calls are TRBV6-7 and TRBJ1-5; no clear D. TRBV6-7 is noted as an ORF with a role that remains uncertain. Trimming removed 4 bases from V and 8 bases from J, with 18 bases in between. This CDR3 contains 15 residues. CDR3 bases: TGTGCCAGCAGTTTTACCCCAACGGGGAGAGAGCCCCAGCATTTT. Its protein product is CASSFTPTGREPQHF.